These 25 T cell receptor beta chains originate from one sample sequenced in a study of early T cells in non-severe SARS-CoV-2 infection. TCRdb re-derived calls from the 5' RACE reads in MiXCR, one entry per CDR3 protein. The data show 40,000 to 60,000 distinct CDR3 sequences, about 7.4% seen once. The sample comprised whole blood. These receptors were obtained from an adult who was a healthcare worker with PCR-confirmed SARS-CoV-2 infection or an uninfected control (not recorded which).

The chain joins TRBV3-1 to TRBJ2-4; D not certain. Germline CDR1 reads LGHDT; CDR2 reads YNNKEL (reference sequence). Trimming took 0 bases from V and 0 from J, leaving 12 bases between them. The CDR3 runs to 17 residues. CDR3 DNA sequence: TGTGCCAGCAGCCAAGAACTTGGGATTACAGCCAAAAACATTCAGTACTTC. Protein: CASSQELGITAKNIQYF.

This clonotype was counted many times. The genes are TRBV6-2 or TRBV6-3 and TRBJ1-5, with TRBD1 as a possible D gene (5 bases). V was pared by 5 bases and J by 9 bases, with 23 bases between. This CDR3 has 16 residues. CDR1 is MNHEY, CDR2 SVGEGT, per germline. The CDR3 spells CASSGTLWRTNRPQHF. For the CDR3, the DNA is TGTGCCAGCAGTGGGACCCTTTGGCGGACAAACCGGCCCCAGCATTTT.

This clonotype has at least ten counts. The rearrangement links TRBV5-5 to TRBJ2-2; D is possibly TRBD1 or TRBD2 (5 bases each). Per the germline V gene, CDR1 is SGHKS and CDR2 is YYEKEE (reference sequence). The ends were cut back, 4 bases at V and 6 bases at J, with 22 bases in the middle. The CDR3 runs 17 residues. As DNA, the CDR3 is TGTGCCAGCAGCCCCCCTTTAGCAGGGAGTCGTTCCGGGGAGCTGTTTTTT. Protein product: CASSPPLAGSRSGELFF.

The table lists this clonotype with many counts. This chain joins TRBV6-2 or TRBV6-3 and TRBJ2-5; D possibly corresponds to TRBD2 (6 bases). CDR1 and CDR2 from the germline V gene are MNHEY and SVGEGT. CDR3 length: 14 amino acids. V lost 2 bases, J lost 5 bases, and 12 bases lay in between. CDR3 loop: CASSYQTRSETQYF. In nucleotides, the CDR3 is TGTGCCAGCAGTTACCAGACTAGATCGGAGACCCAGTACTTC.

This clonotype turned up a few times. V usage is TRBV7-8 and J usage is TRBJ1-5; tentatively, D is TRBD1 (5 bases). The CDR3 sequence is 14 residues long. Trimming left V 1 base short and J 4 bases short, with 8 bases between. CDR1 is SGHVS, CDR2 FQNEAQ, per germline. The CDR3 spells CASSLGAGNQPQHF. Written as DNA, the CDR3 is TGTGCCAGCAGCTTAGGGGCAGGGAATCAGCCCCAGCATTTT.

In this sample, this clonotype turned up many times. The gene calls are TRBV6-6 and TRBJ2-2, with TRBD2 matching 7 bases. The CDR3 loop spans 13 amino acids. Trimming cost V 2 bases and J 6 bases; bases outside gene matches: 0. The germline CDR1 and CDR2 sequences are MNHNY and SVGAGI (reference sequence). For the CDR3, the DNA is TGTGCCAGCAGTTACGGGAGGGCCGGGGAGCTGTTTTTT. It encodes CASSYGRAGELFF.

The J gene is TRBJ1-1, the V gene TRBV18, with TRBD1 as a possible D gene (6 bases). Germline assignment: CDR1 KGHSH and CDR2 LQKENI. CDR3 length equals 15 residues. V gave up 3 bases and J gave up 1 base, with 12 bases separating them. CDR3 DNA: TGTGCCAGCTCACCGGAGGGGGTAGAGAACACTGAAGCTTTCTTT. Its protein is CASSPEGVENTEAFF.

This clonotype turned up a few times. The chain carries TRBV7-9 and TRBJ1-6; the D is unclear. From germline, CDR1 is SEHNR and CDR2 FQNEAQ (reference sequence). This CDR3 contains 15 residues. V shed 3 bases and J shed 4 bases, with 10 bases lying between them. Here the CDR3 DNA reads TGTGCCAGCAGCTTCTCGGCAGATTATAATTCACCCCTCCACTTT. Its protein product is CASSFSADYNSPLHF.

This clonotype was picked up many times. As DNA, the CDR3 is TGTGCCAGCAGTCTTATTAAGGCTGAAGCTTTCTTT. Translated: CASSLIKAEAFF. The chain combines TRBV28 with TRBJ1-1; D remains ambiguous. The CDR3 sequence is 12 residues long. Trimming removed 5 bases from V and 6 bases from J, with 10 bases in between. The germline gives CDR1 MDHEN, CDR2 SYDVKM.

The J gene is TRBJ2-6, the V gene TRBV28; 8 bases are shared with TRBD1. With 4 bases clipped from V and 2 bases from J, the junction kept 1 base outside the gene matches. The V gene's germline CDR1 is MDHEN and CDR2 SYDVKM. CDR3 size: 15 residues. The CDR3, as DNA: TGTGCCAGCAGTTCCAGGGGGCCTGGGGCCAACGTCCTGACTTTC. It codes for CASSSRGPGANVLTF.

Only a few counts were recorded for this clonotype. The gene calls are TRBV7-6 and TRBJ1-2; maybe TRBD1 (5 bases). In germline, CDR1 is SGHVS, CDR2 FNYEAQ. Trimming shortened V by 1 base and J by 4 bases, and 16 bases separated the two germline ends. The CDR3 is 16 amino acids. CDR3 bases: TGTGCCAGCAGCTTAGGGAATCGGGGGAGCTCCTATGGCTACACCTTC. This sequence encodes CASSLGNRGSSYGYTF. Full variable domain (missing parts from reference TRBV7-6 and TRBJ1-2): GAGVSQSPRYKVTKRGQDVALRCDPISGHVSLYWYRQALGQGPEFLTYFNYEAQQDKSGLPNDRFSAERPEGSISTLTIQRTEQRDSAMYRCASSLGNRGSSYGYTFGSGTRLTVV.

In the case of this clonotype: A much larger clone differs by one base, so this may be a read error. The genes are TRBV20-1 and TRBJ1-3; 7 nucleotides match TRBD1. The CDR3 runs to 16 residues. V was pared by 8 bases and J by 5 bases, with 18 bases of the junction left unmatched. From germline, CDR1 is DFQATT and CDR2 SNEGSKA (reference sequence). This CDR3 is CSPRGVDREGRNTIYF. CDR3 DNA: TGCAGTCCTCGGGGGGTAGACAGGGAGGGAAGAAACACCATATATTTT.

The chain couples TRBV5-8 to TRBJ2-1; TRBD1 matches 9 bases. In germline, CDR1 is SGHTS, CDR2 YDEGEE. The V segment lost 0 bases and the J segment 5 bases; nucleotides outside the gene matches: 0. This CDR3 has 14 residues. CDR3 sequence (DNA): TGTGCCAGCAGCTTGGGGGACAGGGACAATGAGCAGTTCTTC. It is translated as CASSLGDRDNEQFF.

This clonotype turned up a few times. The J gene is TRBJ2-1, the V gene TRBV7-2; TRBD1 matches 8 bases. The CDR3 has 14 amino acids. Germline trimming cut 5 bases from V and 6 bases from J; bases unmatched to any gene: 6. Germline V CDR1 and CDR2: SGHTA, FQGNSA. The CDR3 bases are TGTGCCAGCAGCCCGTGGACAGGGATCAATGAGCAGTTCTTC. Residues: CASSPWTGINEQFF.

Here the CDR3 DNA reads TGCGCCAGCAGCCAAGATAGCTTGGAGACCCAGTACTTC. This encodes CASSQDSLETQYF. J is TRBJ2-5 and V is TRBV4-3; D not resolved. The V end lost 0 bases, the J end lost 5 bases, and 7 bases lay between the germline ends. Germline V CDR1 and CDR2: LGHNA, YSLEER. The CDR3 has 13 amino acids.

This clonotype was detected many times. The rearrangement uses TRBV19 and TRBJ1-4; 8 bases align to TRBD1. V gave up 5 bases and J gave up 8 bases; unmatched junction bases: 13. Germline V lookup: CDR1 LNHDA, CDR2 SQIVND (reference sequence). CDR3 length equals 16 residues. This chain's CDR3 is CASSAHPGQDSEKLFF. The CDR3 DNA follows: TGTGCCAGTAGTGCCCACCCGGGACAGGATAGCGAAAAACTGTTTTTT.

The table lists this clonotype with many counts. The chain employs TRBV29-1 and TRBJ2-3, with TRBD2 matching over 10 bases. This CDR3 is 15 amino acids long. Losses at the gene ends were 4 bases for V and 2 bases for J; bases not matched to a gene: 6. Germline CDR1 reads SQVTM; CDR2 reads ANQGSEA. In nucleotides, the CDR3 is TGCAGCGTTGGGGGTAGCGGGGGGTCCACAGATACGCAGTATTTT. Translating it yields CSVGGSGGSTDTQYF.

Only a few counts were recorded for this clonotype. The rearrangement links TRBV10-3 to TRBJ2-3; 10 nucleotides match TRBD2. Trimming cost V 2 bases and J 1 base; bases outside gene matches: 9. Germline values: CDR1 ENHRY, CDR2 SYGVKD. The CDR3 sequence is 18 residues long. The CDR3 DNA is TGTGCCATCAGTGAGGGAGCGGGGGGGCCCTTCGGCACAGATACGCAGTATTTT. Its protein is CAISEGAGGPFGTDTQYF.

In this sample, this clonotype turned up many times. V usage is TRBV7-2 and J usage is TRBJ1-3; D gene ambiguous. This CDR3 contains 17 residues. Germline assignment: CDR1 SGHTA and CDR2 FQGNSA. Between the trimmed V and J ends, which lost 2 bases and 0 bases, there was a span of 14 bases. CDR3 bases: TGTGCCAGCAGCTTAAAGGGCAGAGGCAGCTCTGGAAACACCATATATTTT. Its translation: CASSLKGRGSSGNTIYF. Looking up the rest from reference TRBV7-2 and TRBJ1-3 gives the full variable domain: GAGVSQSPSNKVTEKGKDVELRCDPISGHTALYWYRQSLGQGLEFLIYFQGNSAPDKSGLPSDRFSAERTGGSVSTLTIQRTQQEDSAVYLCASSLKGRGSSGNTIYFGEGSWLTVV.

This clonotype has a handful of counts. V usage is TRBV5-5 and J usage is TRBJ2-2; 9 positions match TRBD1. The CDR3 sequence is 15 residues long. Germline lookup yields CDR1 SGHKS and CDR2 YYEKEE (reference sequence). The V gene end was trimmed by 4 bases and the J gene end by 4 bases; junction bases not matched to a gene: 5. In nucleotides, the CDR3 is TGTGCCAGCAGCCGCGACAGGGGGTCCACCGGGGAGCTGTTTTTT. Protein: CASSRDRGSTGELFF.

The table lists this clonotype with a few counts. The chain combines TRBV6-1 with TRBJ2-2; 8 bases agree with TRBD1. With 2 bases clipped from V and 6 bases from J, the junction kept 5 bases outside the gene matches. CDR1 and CDR2 from the germline V gene are MNHNS and SASEGT. The length of the CDR3 is 15 residues. The DNA for the CDR3 is TGTGCCAGCAGTGAAACAGGGGGTTTTTCCGGGGAGCTGTTTTTT. This encodes CASSETGGFSGELFF.

This clonotype was seen a handful of times. This rearrangement joins TRBV11-2 to TRBJ1-3, with D possibly being TRBD1 (5 bases). The germline V gene encodes CDR1 SGHAT and CDR2 FQNNGV. V lost 5 bases and J lost 1, with 18 bases in between. This CDR3 spans 17 amino acids. The CDR3 bases are TGTGCCAGCAGCCCTCCGAAGGGGACGGTTTCTGGAAACACCATATATTTT. Translation gives CASSPPKGTVSGNTIYF. Combining the CDR3 with reference TRBV11-2 and TRBJ1-3 gives the whole variable domain EAGVAQSPRYKIIEKRQSVAFWCNPISGHATLYWYQQILGQGPKLLIQFQNNGVVDDSQLPKDRFSAERLKGVDSTLKIQPAKLEDSAVYLCASSPPKGTVSGNTIYFGEGSWLTVV.

The chain carries TRBV4-3 and TRBJ2-7, with 7 bases lining up with TRBD1. Germline loops: CDR1 LGHNA, CDR2 YSLEER. V was clipped by 0 bases and J by 2 bases; unmatched bases: 4. CDR3 length: 15 residues. The CDR3 region has the DNA TGCGCCAGCAGCCAAGATTTTCAGGGGGCCTACGAGCAGTACTTC. Encoded protein: CASSQDFQGAYEQYF.

This clonotype showed up many times. The CDR3 here is CATSDNRQSSTDTQYF. In DNA, the CDR3 is TGTGCCACCAGTGATAACAGACAGTCTAGCACAGATACGCAGTATTTT. The genes are TRBV24-1 and TRBJ2-3; possible D gene TRBD1, 5 bases. The CDR3 contains 16 residues. CDR1 and CDR2 from the germline V gene are KGHDR and SFDVKD. With 3 bases removed from V and 0 bases from J, the gap between germline ends came to 12 bases.

This clonotype was seen many times. The rearrangement uses TRBV20-1 and TRBJ2-7, with 10 bases lining up with TRBD2. After removal of 3 bases from V and 3 bases from J, the junction contained 5 bases not matched to a gene. The CDR3 loop spans 14 amino acids. Germline V lookup: CDR1 DFQATT, CDR2 SNEGSKA (reference sequence). CDR3 protein: CSASSLAGSYEQYF. CDR3 nucleotide sequence: TGCAGTGCTAGTTCACTAGCGGGGAGCTACGAGCAGTACTTC.